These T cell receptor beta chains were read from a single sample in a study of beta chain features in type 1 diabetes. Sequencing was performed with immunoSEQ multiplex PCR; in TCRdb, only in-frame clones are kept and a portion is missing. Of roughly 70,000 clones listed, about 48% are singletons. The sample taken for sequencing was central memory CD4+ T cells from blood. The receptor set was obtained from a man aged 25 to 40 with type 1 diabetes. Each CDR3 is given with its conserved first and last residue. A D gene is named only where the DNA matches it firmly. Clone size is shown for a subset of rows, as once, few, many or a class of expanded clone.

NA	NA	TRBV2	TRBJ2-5	TGTGCCAGCAAAGCGGGAGAGACCCAGTACTTC	CASKAGETQYF
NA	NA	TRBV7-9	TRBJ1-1	TGTGCCAGCAGCCCGTCGGGGGGGGGAAAGACTGAAGCTTTCTTT	CASSPSGGGKTEAFF
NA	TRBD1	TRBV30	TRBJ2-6	TGTGCCTGGACCCGCGGACAGGTCGGTGGGGCCAACGTCCTGACTTTC	CAWTRGQVGGANVLTF
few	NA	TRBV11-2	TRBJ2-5	TGTGCCAGCAGCTTAGGGAGGCTAGGTGGGGAGACCCAGTACTTC	CASSLGRLGGETQYF
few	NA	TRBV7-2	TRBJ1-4	TGTGCCAGCAGCTTTGCACCGGGACATGCAACTAATGAAAAACTGTTTTTT	CASSFAPGHATNEKLFF
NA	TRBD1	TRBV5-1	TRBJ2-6	TGCGCCAGCAGCGTCGGAGCAGGGGGATTCTCTGGGGCCAACGTCCTGACTTTC	CASSVGAGGFSGANVLTF
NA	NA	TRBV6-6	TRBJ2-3	TGTGCCGCCTATAGGCGGGACACAGATACGCAGTATTTT	CAAYRRDTDTQYF
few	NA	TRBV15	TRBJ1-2	TGTGCCACCAGCATCGACAGAGACTATGGCTACACCTTC	CATSIDRDYGYTF
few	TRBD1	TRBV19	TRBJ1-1	TGTGCCAGTAGTAACCAACAGGGGGCTGAAGCTTTCTTT	CASSNQQGAEAFF
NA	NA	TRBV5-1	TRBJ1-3	TGCGCCAGCAGCTTGGGGCCCCGACAGGGAAACACCATATATTTT	CASSLGPRQGNTIYF
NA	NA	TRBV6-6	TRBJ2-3	TGTGCCAGCAGCCGGAGTATCGCAGATACGCAGTATTTT	CASSRSIADTQYF
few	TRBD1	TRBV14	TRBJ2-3	TGTGCCAGCAGCCTGCCGGGACAGGGCGATACGCAGTATTTT	CASSLPGQGDTQYF
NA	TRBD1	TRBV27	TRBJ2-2	TGTGCCAGCAGGGGGGACAGGGAAAGAACCGGGGAGCTGTTTTTT	CASRGDRERTGELFF
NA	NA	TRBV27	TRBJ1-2	TGTGCCAGCAGTCCTAGGCCAAACTATGGCTACACCTTC	CASSPRPNYGYTF
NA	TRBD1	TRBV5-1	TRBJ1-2	TGCGCCAGCAGCTTGTGGGACACCGGACAGGGGGGAGGCTACACCTTC	CASSLWDTGQGGGYTF
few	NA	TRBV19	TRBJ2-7	TGTGCCAGTAGCGACAGGCTGTACGAGCAGTACTTC	CASSDRLYEQYF
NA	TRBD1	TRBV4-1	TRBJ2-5	TGCGCCAGCAGCCAGGGGGACAGGGAGGAAGAGACCCAGTACTTC	CASSQGDREEETQYF
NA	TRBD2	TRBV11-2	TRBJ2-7	TGTGCCAGCAGCTTAGATCGGGGGGGAAGGGAGCAGTACTTC	CASSLDRGGREQYF
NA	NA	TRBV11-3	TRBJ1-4	TGTGCCAGCAGCTTAGGGGCAGTAACTAATGAAAAACTGTTTTTT	CASSLGAVTNEKLFF
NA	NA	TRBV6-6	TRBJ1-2	TGTGCCAGCAGTCTCCTAGGAGGGGAGGGGTATGGCTACACCTTC	CASSLLGGEGYGYTF
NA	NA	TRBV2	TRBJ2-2	TGTGCCAGCAGCGGGACATTAACCGGGGAGCTGTTTTTT	CASSGTLTGELFF
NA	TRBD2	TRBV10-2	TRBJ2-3	TGCGCCAGCAGGGAAGCGGGGGACCCCACAGATACGCAGTATTTT	CASREAGDPTDTQYF
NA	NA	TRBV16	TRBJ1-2	TGTGCCAGCAGCCACCTAACAGGGAGTGGAAGCTACACCTTC	CASSHLTGSGSYTF
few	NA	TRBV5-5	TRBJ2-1	TGTGCCAGCAGCCGTAACACAAATGAGCAGTTCTTC	CASSRNTNEQFF
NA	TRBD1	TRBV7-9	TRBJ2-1	TGTGCCAGCAGCCCGACAGGGGCTTGGAATGAGCAGTTCTTC	CASSPTGAWNEQFF
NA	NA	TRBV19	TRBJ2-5	TGTGCCAGTAGTATCCAGGACCAAGAGACCCAGTACTTC	CASSIQDQETQYF
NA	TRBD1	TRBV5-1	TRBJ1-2	TGCGCCAGCAGCTTCGGGACAGGACGGGGCGGCTACACCTTC	CASSFGTGRGGYTF
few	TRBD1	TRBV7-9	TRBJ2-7	TGTGCCAGCAGCAAGACAGGGGGGACATGGGAGCAGTACTTC	CASSKTGGTWEQYF
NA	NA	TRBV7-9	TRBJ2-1	TGTGCCAGCAGCTCCCCGGTTAACTACAATGAGCAGTTCTTC	CASSSPVNYNEQFF
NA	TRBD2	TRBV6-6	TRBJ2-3	TGTGCCAGCACCAAGACTAGCGGGGATACGCAGTATTTT	CASTKTSGDTQYF
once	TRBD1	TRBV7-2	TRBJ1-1	TGTGCCAGCAGGGACAGGACAGGCCTAAACACTGAAGCTTTCTTT	CASRDRTGLNTEAFF
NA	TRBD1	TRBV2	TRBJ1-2	TGTGCCAGCAGTGCCACGGGACAGGGGGCGACTAACTATGGCTACACCTTC	CASSATGQGATNYGYTF
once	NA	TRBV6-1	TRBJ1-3	TGTGCCAGCAAGAGTCGATTAGCTGGAAACACCATATATTTT	CASKSRLAGNTIYF
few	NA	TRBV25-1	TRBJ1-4	TGTGCCAGCAGTGAATACATGGGGCGGGGTGAAAAACTGTTTTTT	CASSEYMGRGEKLFF
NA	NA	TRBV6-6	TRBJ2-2	TGTGCCAGCACCAGGGACTCCACCGGGGAGCTGTTTTTT	CASTRDSTGELFF
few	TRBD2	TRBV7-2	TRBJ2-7	TGTGCCAGCAGCTTAGTGGCTAGCGGGAAGCAGTACTTC	CASSLVASGKQYF
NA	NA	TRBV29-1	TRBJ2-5	TGCAGCGTTGTCGGAGAGACCCAGTACTTC	CSVVGETQYF
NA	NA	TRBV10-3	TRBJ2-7	TGTGCCATCGCCAAAGGGGCGAGCGAGCAGTACTTC	CAIAKGASEQYF
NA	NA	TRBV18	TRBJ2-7	TGTGCCAGCTCACCATCGTCCCACGAGCAGTACTTC	CASSPSSHEQYF
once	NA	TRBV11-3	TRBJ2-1	TGTGCCAGCAGCTTAGCCAGGGGCAATGAGCAGTTCTTC	CASSLARGNEQFF
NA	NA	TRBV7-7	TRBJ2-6	TGTGCTAGCAGCTTAGGGCAAGTCTCTGGGGCCAACGTCCTGACTTTC	CASSLGQVSGANVLTF